Reported below is one T cell receptor beta chain. This sample was taken from a study of blood T cells in healthy people across ages. V shed 2 bases, J shed 12 bases, and the junction held 12 bases outside the gene matches. Per the germline V gene, CDR1 is WSHSY and CDR2 is SAAADI. The CDR3 is made up of 14 amino acids. Primed by a sample-barcoded 5' primer and a J-beta primer mix, a second PCR proceeded for roughly 6 to 12 cycles. Each cDNA molecule was tagged by a template-switch adaptor that had 12 random nucleotides. TCRdb reprocessed the 5' RACE reads via MiXCR and lists one record per CDR3 protein. Here the sample spans roughly 1,800,000 distinct CDR3 sequences, around half being singletons.

Source material: blood. The receptor was isolated from a woman in her thirties or forties in good health. V and J are TRBV10-2 and TRBJ2-7, with 8 bases matching TRBD1. The CDR3 is CASSEDRGVETLYF. CDR3 nucleotides: TGCGCCAGCAGTGAGGACAGGGGTGTGGAGACCCTGTACTTC.